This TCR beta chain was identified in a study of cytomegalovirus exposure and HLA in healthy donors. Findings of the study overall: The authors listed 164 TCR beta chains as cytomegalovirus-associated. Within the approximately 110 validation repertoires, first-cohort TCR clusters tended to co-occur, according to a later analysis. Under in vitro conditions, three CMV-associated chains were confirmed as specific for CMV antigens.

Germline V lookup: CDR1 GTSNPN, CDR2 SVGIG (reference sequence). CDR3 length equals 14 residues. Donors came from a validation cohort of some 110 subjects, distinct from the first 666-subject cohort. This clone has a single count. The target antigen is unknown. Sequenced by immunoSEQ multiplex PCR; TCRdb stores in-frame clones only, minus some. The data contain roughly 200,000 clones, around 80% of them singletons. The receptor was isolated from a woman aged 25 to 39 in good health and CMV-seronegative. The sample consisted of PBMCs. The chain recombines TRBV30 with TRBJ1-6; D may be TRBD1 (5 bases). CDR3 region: CGTGRSSYNSPLHF. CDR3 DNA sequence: TGTGGCACAGGCAGGAGCTCCTATAATTCACCCCTCCACTTT.